The clone carrying this T cell receptor beta chain was counted a few times. The data stem from a study of blood T cell repertoires in COVID-19. J gave up 4 bases and V 0 bases, and 7 bases lay outside the gene matches. The germline V gene encodes CDR1 MGHRA and CDR2 YSYEKL. This CDR3 is built from 17 residues. Original handling: From reference gene primer amplification, estimates of nucleated cell counts were derived. The method was immunoSEQ multiplex PCR; TCRdb's version includes in-frame clones alone and lacks a portion of them. The V and J calls and clone size come from that table; D and trimming were worked out from the DNA. The table has 45,000 to 55,000 clones, around 84% seen once; the top ten hold 4% to 5.5%.

Sequenced material: peripheral blood. J is TRBJ2-7 and V is TRBV4-1, with 12 bases identical to TRBD1. This sequence was found in a man aged 50-59 years with active COVID-19. The CDR3 loop reads CASSQEGGTGGTYEQYF. The CDR3 region has the DNA TGCGCCAGCAGCCAAGAGGGAGGGACAGGGGGCACGTACGAGCAGTACTTC.